This T cell receptor beta chain was found in a study of T cell clones after liver transplantation. Study context: TCRbeta sequencing after a pre-transplant mixed lymphocyte reaction identified graft-donor-reactive clones, later tracked in post-transplant blood. Until 12-24 months post-transplant, subjects got standard immunosuppression and no induction.

The method was immunoSEQ multiplex PCR; TCRdb's version includes in-frame clones alone and lacks a portion of them. The sample has around 60,000 clones, about 70% seen once. Points from the study as a whole: Rather than being deleted, graft donor-reactive T cells may have moved into the graft.

The count of this clone is one. Its antigen is unknown. Trimming took off 1 base at V and 10 bases at J, with 13 bases between the two ends. CDR1 is SGHTA and CDR2 is FQGNSA in the germline V gene. The length of the CDR3 is 13 residues. CD3+CD4+ and CD3+CD8+ cells were FACS-sorted from thawed unstimulated PBMCs. V gene TRBV7-2 combines with J gene TRBJ1-2; D is undetermined. The sequence derives from a human donor who received a liver transplant. The source was CD4+ T cells from blood, collected before liver transplant. The CDR3 sequence is CASSLGRGADYTF. The CDR3, as DNA: TGTGCCAGCAGCTTAGGACGGGGAGCGGACTACACCTTC.